What follows is one TCR beta chain and its context. This record belongs to a study of blood T cell repertoires in COVID-19. Clones were sequenced by immunoSEQ multiplex PCR, and TCRdb holds only the in-frame ones, with some missing. The table lists about 150,000 clones, roughly 78% of them singletons, with over 15% in the top ten. The TCR was taken from an older woman in a cohort exposed to, infected with or recovered from COVID-19 (not recorded which). Sequences were obtained from PBMCs or T cells enriched from blood (not recorded which).

The chain's CDR3 is CASSRLAAEQFF. CDR3 DNA: TGTGCCAGCAGCCGACTAGCGGCTGAGCAGTTCTTC. The V and J genes are TRBV27 and TRBJ2-1, with TRBD2 matching 9 bases. This CDR3 is built from 12 residues. Germline values: CDR1 MNHEY, CDR2 SMNVEV (reference sequence). V was clipped by 6 bases and J by 9 bases; unmatched bases: 3.